The clone carrying this T cell receptor (beta chain) was observed a single time. Its antigen is currently unknown. The treatment is: roughly 18 received Ad26.COV2.S at low or high dose, single or two shots; 5 received placebo; per-sample allocation not given. The investigators took samples on day 63 after the first vaccine or placebo injection. Generated by immunoSEQ multiplex PCR, the TCRdb table keeps only in-frame clones and is missing some. The data contain about 350,000 clones, 80% to 90% of them singletons. This specimen belongs to a study of Ad26.COV2.S vaccination and SARS-CoV-2 variants. Across the study: Administration of Ad26.COV2.S was intramuscular, either once or twice 56 days apart.

Overall study results and limits: Whether participants received vaccine or placebo, their non-spike TCR breadth was similar.

In germline, CDR1 is LNHDA, CDR2 SQIVND (reference sequence). This CDR3 has 16 residues. V dropped 4 bases and J dropped 2; count of bases not matched to a gene: 9. The rearrangement uses TRBV19 and TRBJ2-7; 9 bases align to TRBD1. The sequence came from a person between 18 and 59 years old who received the Ad26.COV2.S COVID-19 vaccine or a placebo. Specimen: peripheral blood, collected in a trial of Ad26.COV2.S vaccine versus placebo. For the CDR3, the DNA is TGTGCCAGTAGTAGAGCCGGGACAGGGAAAGCCTACGAGCAGTACTTC. Protein: CASSRAGTGKAYEQYF.